These T cell receptor beta chains were read from a single sample in a study of blood T cell repertoires in COVID-19. Assay: immunoSEQ multiplex PCR; the TCRdb copy retains only in-frame clones and omits some. The sample holds around 230,000 clones, approximately 90% seen once. The specimen was peripheral blood. The receptors stem from a man in his forties or fifties with acute or convalescent COVID-19. The CDR3 runs from the conserved cysteine through the conserved F or W. A D gene is named only where the DNA matches it firmly. Expanded clones are given a class, and other clones once, few, many or no size at all.

CDR3nt	CDR3aa	v_gene	j_gene	d_gene	abundance
TGTGCCAGCAGCCCCCCCCGCTTCGGACTAGACAATGAGCAGTTCTTC	CASSPPRFGLDNEQFF	TRBV6-2/TRBV6-3	TRBJ2-1	TRBD2	-
TGTGCCAGCAGTTACGGGGGGGAGGCCGGGGAGCTGTTTTTT	CASSYGGEAGELFF	TRBV6-5	TRBJ2-2	TRBD2	-
TGCAGCGTGACCCCGGACAGCTGGAGCACTGAAGCTTTCTTT	CSVTPDSWSTEAFF	TRBV29-1	TRBJ1-1	-	-
TGTGCCAGCAGCCAAGCCGGGACAGGGGGCACTGAAGCTTTCTTT	CASSQAGTGGTEAFF	TRBV4-2	TRBJ1-1	TRBD1	-
TGTGCCAGTAGTATAATCAGGGTGAGCAATCAGCCCCAGCATTTT	CASSIIRVSNQPQHF	TRBV19	TRBJ1-5	-	-
TGTGCCAGCAGCCAACACAGGGGCGAGAGGCAGTACTTC	CASSQHRGERQYF	TRBV11-3	TRBJ2-7	TRBD1	-
TGTGCCAGCAATGACTTTAGAACCACTGAAGCTTTCTTT	CASNDFRTTEAFF	TRBV7-8	TRBJ1-1	-	once
TGTGCCAGTAAAGAGGGGACCGAGGGAGGAAAACTGTTTTTT	CASKEGTEGGKLFF	TRBV19	TRBJ1-4	-	once
TGCGCCAGCAGCCACCTCCGCCCGGGACAGGGGATATATAGCAATCAGCCCCAGCATTTT	CASSHLRPGQGIYSNQPQHF	TRBV4-1	TRBJ1-5	TRBD1	-
TGTGCCAGCTCACCTAAGACCCAGGGGGCAAGATATGGCTACACCTTC	CASSPKTQGARYGYTF	TRBV18	TRBJ1-2	TRBD1	-
TGTGCCAGCTCCCCGGGGGCTGAAGCTTTCTTT	CASSPGAEAFF	TRBV18	TRBJ1-1	-	-
TGTGCCAGCAGTTACAGGGGCTCGGCTGGAAACACCATATATTTT	CASSYRGSAGNTIYF	TRBV6-5	TRBJ1-3	-	-
TGTGCCAGCAGCCGGACAGGGGGCTCAGGTGGCTACACCTTC	CASSRTGGSGGYTF	TRBV2	TRBJ1-2	TRBD1	-
TGTGCCAGCAGCTTAGGCGACCCAGGGTGGACCGGGGAGCTGTTTTTT	CASSLGDPGWTGELFF	TRBV7-8	TRBJ2-2	-	-
TGTGCCAGCAGCTTGACCGTGGGACAGATCTATGGCTACACCTTC	CASSLTVGQIYGYTF	TRBV5-5	TRBJ1-2	TRBD1	-
TGTGCCAGCAGTTCAGACTCAGATACGCAGTATTTT	CASSSDSDTQYF	TRBV27	TRBJ2-3	-	-
TGCAGCGCCCGTCGGCTAGCGGACTCGGGGGGGGAGACCCAGTACTTC	CSARRLADSGGETQYF	TRBV29-1	TRBJ2-5	TRBD2	-
TGTGCCAGCAGGGTCACCACGAACTATTACTATGGCTACACCTTC	CASRVTTNYYYGYTF	TRBV5-6	TRBJ1-2	-	-
TGTGCCAGCAGCTTCGAACAGGGGCAGATGGTCCACGAGCAGTACTTC	CASSFEQGQMVHEQYF	TRBV7-9	TRBJ2-7	TRBD1	-
TGTGCCAGCAGTCAGCCTAATCTACTAGCGAAAGAGACCCAGTACTTC	CASSQPNLLAKETQYF	TRBV3-1/TRBV3-2	TRBJ2-5	TRBD2	-
TGTGCCAGCAGTTTTCGACACCTCTCCTACGAGCAGTACTTC	CASSFRHLSYEQYF	TRBV27	TRBJ2-7	-	few
TGTGCCAGCAGCGACTACCAACAAGAGACCCAGTACTTC	CASSDYQQETQYF	TRBV5-5	TRBJ2-5	-	-
TGCGCCAGCAGCTTTCTAGGTGTCGATGAGCAGTTCTTC	CASSFLGVDEQFF	TRBV5-1	TRBJ2-1	-	-
TGTGCCACCAGTGATCTAGGGGTAGAAGAGCAGTACTTC	CATSDLGVEEQYF	TRBV24-1	TRBJ2-7	-	-
TGTGCCAGCAGTCTCGGGCAGCCCCAGCATTTT	CASSLGQPQHF	TRBV2	TRBJ1-5	-	-
TGTGCCAGCCTGCGGGGAGCGGGAGACAATGAGCAGTTCTTC	CASLRGAGDNEQFF	TRBV28	TRBJ2-1	TRBD2	once
TGTGCCAGCACCCCTCCAGGGGCGGCCAAAAACATTCAGTACTTC	CASTPPGAAKNIQYF	TRBV28	TRBJ2-4	-	-
TGTGCCAGCAGTGCTGGACTGGAAGAGACCCAGTACTTC	CASSAGLEETQYF	TRBV5-4	TRBJ2-5	-	-
TGTGCCAGTAGTATAACGAGAGGGGGCGGTGGCTACACCTTC	CASSITRGGGGYTF	TRBV19	TRBJ1-2	TRBD1	medium-sized
TGTGCCAGCAGCTTGATGGGACAGGGGGACTATGGCTACACCTTC	CASSLMGQGDYGYTF	TRBV11-2	TRBJ1-2	TRBD1	few
TGTGCCAGCAGCCAAGGAGTGGTACACAATGAGCAGTTCTTC	CASSQGVVHNEQFF	TRBV3-1/TRBV3-2	TRBJ2-1	-	-
TGTGCCAGCAGTTTGTTCCAGGGGGCCCACTACGAGCAGTACTTC	CASSLFQGAHYEQYF	TRBV28	TRBJ2-7	TRBD1	-
TGTGCCACCTCTAGGACAGGGGATTCACCCCTCCACTTT	CATSRTGDSPLHF	TRBV24-1	TRBJ1-6	TRBD1	-
TGTGCCAGCAGCAACAGTCCGAACTATGGCTACACCTTC	CASSNSPNYGYTF	TRBV27	TRBJ1-2	-	-
TGCAGTGCTAGAGGCCACTTTGAAGCTTTCTTT	CSARGHFEAFF	TRBV20-1	TRBJ1-1	-	-
TGCAGCGTTGAAGATTCGTCTAGCGAAACCTACGAGCAGTACTTC	CSVEDSSSETYEQYF	TRBV29-1	TRBJ2-7	-	-
TGTGCCAGCAGCCACTCCTGGGGGGGACAAGGGGATTCACCCCTCCACTTT	CASSHSWGGQGDSPLHF	TRBV3-1/TRBV3-2	TRBJ1-6	-	-
TGTGCCACCAAGGAGGGGGCCGACAATCAGCCCCAGCATTTT	CATKEGADNQPQHF	TRBV28	TRBJ1-5	TRBD1	-
TGTGCCAGCAGCTTGCCCGACAGGGGTAAGGTCCAAGAGACCCAGTACTTC	CASSLPDRGKVQETQYF	TRBV5-4	TRBJ2-5	TRBD1	-
TGCAGCGTTGTACCAGGCCACACTGAAGCTTTCTTT	CSVVPGHTEAFF	TRBV29-1	TRBJ1-1	-	-
TGTGCCAGCAAGACTGTTGAGGCAGATACGCAGTATTTT	CASKTVEADTQYF	TRBV19	TRBJ2-3	-	-
TGTGCCAGCAGCTTTATGACAGGGGCCCTGGCGGTGGGGACCCAGTACTTC	CASSFMTGALAVGTQYF	TRBV7-2	TRBJ2-5	TRBD1	few
TGTGCCAGCAGTTTATCGTCCGGGGTCAGAGATACGCAGTATTTT	CASSLSSGVRDTQYF	TRBV27	TRBJ2-3	-	once
TGTGCCAGTAGTCCAGGGGGAACTGAAGCTTTCTTT	CASSPGGTEAFF	TRBV19	TRBJ1-1	TRBD1	-
TGTGCCAGCAGCGGACAGGGGGGCCCTACCGGGGAGCTGTTTTTT	CASSGQGGPTGELFF	TRBV6-4	TRBJ2-2	TRBD1	-
TGCGCCAGCAGCTCGGGGAGAGAGCAGTTCTTC	CASSSGREQFF	TRBV5-1	TRBJ2-1	-	-
TGCGCCAGCAGCCCAGGGACAGCGAGCCCCACGGGGGAACTGTTTTTT	CASSPGTASPTGELFF	TRBV5-1	TRBJ1-4	TRBD1	-
TGTGCCAGCAGCTTAGCGCTAACTGTGAACCCCTACGAGCAGTACTTC	CASSLALTVNPYEQYF	TRBV7-9	TRBJ2-7	-	-
TGTGCCAGCAGTGAAACCCCACCGACTAGCGGAGACTACAATGAGCAGTTCTTC	CASSETPPTSGDYNEQFF	TRBV2	TRBJ2-1	TRBD2	few
TGTGCCAGCTCACCACCTCGGGACAGACCCTACAATGAGCAGTTCTTC	CASSPPRDRPYNEQFF	TRBV18	TRBJ2-1	TRBD1	-
TGTGCCAGCAGCCTACGACAGGGGGTAGGTGAAGCTTTCTTT	CASSLRQGVGEAFF	TRBV5-6	TRBJ1-1	TRBD1	-
TGTGCCAGCAGCCGGGGAGGGGGTAGCGGAAACACCATATATTTT	CASSRGGGSGNTIYF	TRBV7-6	TRBJ1-3	-	-
TGTGCCAGCAGTTTTACAGGCTACTCTGGAAACACCATATATTTT	CASSFTGYSGNTIYF	TRBV5-4	TRBJ1-3	-	-
TGTGCCAGCAGTCGCGGACAGGGCAACTACGAGCAGTACTTC	CASSRGQGNYEQYF	TRBV7-2	TRBJ2-7	TRBD1	-
TGTGCCAGCAGCCAAGTGGCGGGGGCGGGGGAGACCCAGTACTTC	CASSQVAGAGETQYF	TRBV14	TRBJ2-5	-	few
TGTGCCAGCAGTTACGCGACAGGGGGTGAAAACACCATATATTTT	CASSYATGGENTIYF	TRBV6-5	TRBJ1-3	TRBD1	-
TGTGCCAGCAGCTTAAGCGACGGATACAATGAGCAGTTCTTC	CASSLSDGYNEQFF	TRBV7-9	TRBJ2-1	-	many
TGTGCCAGCAGCGTAGATCCAGCGGGAGGGCCCTACGAGCAGTACTTC	CASSVDPAGGPYEQYF	TRBV9	TRBJ2-7	TRBD2	-
TGTGCCAGTAGGGGGCAGGGGGCGGCTAATGAAAAACTGTTTTTT	CASRGQGAANEKLFF	TRBV19	TRBJ1-4	TRBD1	-
TGTGCCAGCAGCCCGGCGGGACTAGCGGACTCCTACGAGCAGTACTTC	CASSPAGLADSYEQYF	TRBV7-2	TRBJ2-7	TRBD2	-